The next 13 T cell receptor beta chains were all read from a single sample in a study of shared clonotypes between healthy human individuals. The repertoire was sequenced with immunoSEQ multiplex PCR; TCRdb's copy has only in-frame clones and lacks some. The top ten hold about 0.059% of the sample, which has roughly 520,000 clones, around 95% seen once. Sequenced: naive CD4+ T cells sorted from blood. Sample subset: CD45RA+ positively selected. All receptors come from a woman in her twenties or thirties in good health.

The chain has TRBV28 and TRBJ2-2, with unresolved D. V lost 3 bases and J lost 4, with 12 bases in between. The germline V gene has CDR1 MDHEN and CDR2 SYDVKM. This CDR3 has 15 residues. The CDR3 DNA sequence: TGTGCCAGCAGTTTTTTTGTTGCGGTCACCGGGGAGCTGTTTTTT. The encoded protein is CASSFFVAVTGELFF.

V and J are TRBV19 and TRBJ2-2, with D perhaps TRBD2 (6 bases). Germline CDR1 is LNHDA and CDR2 is SQIVND (reference sequence). The CDR3 runs to 15 residues. V lost 6 bases to trimming and J lost 4 bases, with 15 bases between them. The CDR3: CASSLVGGSTGELFF. CDR3 sequence (DNA): TGTGCCAGTAGCCTGGTGGGGGGAAGCACCGGGGAGCTGTTTTTT.

J is TRBJ2-7 and V is TRBV2, with D perhaps TRBD1 (6 bases). Deletions cut 5 bases from V and 4 bases from J, with 12 bases between. The CDR3 consists of 13 residues. The germline CDR1 and CDR2 sequences are SNHLY and FYNNEI. CDR3 amino acids: CASSFRDTYEQYF. The CDR3 DNA follows: TGTGCCAGCAGTTTCCGGGACACTTACGAGCAGTACTTC.

The chain uses TRBV4-1 and TRBJ2-1, with D hard to call. The V end lost 0 bases, the J end lost 9 bases, and 6 bases lay between the germline ends. This CDR3 is 12 amino acids long. From germline, CDR1 is MGHRA and CDR2 YSYEKL. The CDR3 nucleotides are TGCGCCAGCAGCCAAGATCCCGCTGAGCAGTTCTTC. Translation gives CASSQDPAEQFF.

The chain joins TRBV4-1 to TRBJ2-1; no reliable D call. Germline CDR1 and CDR2: MGHRA and YSYEKL. Trimming shortened V by 6 bases and J by 5 bases, and 11 bases separated the two germline ends. The CDR3 has 13 residues. The CDR3 DNA sequence: TGCGCCAGCAGTCGCTTCCCGAACAATGAGCAGTTCTTC. This codes for CASSRFPNNEQFF.

This clone has a single count. V and J are TRBV6-1 and TRBJ1-4; tentative D call: TRBD1 (5 bases). The CDR3 is made up of 12 amino acids. Trimming cost V 7 bases and J 8 bases, with 11 bases left between them. Germline V CDR1 and CDR2: MNHNS, SASEGT. DNA of the CDR3: TGTGCCAGCACCCGGGACGGAGAAAAACTGTTTTTT. It encodes CASTRDGEKLFF.

Worth noting for this clone: Other DNA sequences in this sample translate to the same CDR3. J is TRBJ2-7 and V is TRBV6-1; tentative D call: TRBD2 (6 bases). The CDR3 is 14 amino acids. Per the germline V gene, CDR1 is MNHNS and CDR2 is SASEGT. Trimming stripped 1 base from V and 0 bases from J, with 7 bases between. This CDR3 is CASSEGGLSYEQYF. The CDR3 nucleotides are TGTGCCAGCAGTGAAGGGGGACTCTCCTACGAGCAGTACTTC.

This sequence joins TRBV6-5 and TRBJ1-5; no definite D call. Germline lookup yields CDR1 MNHEY and CDR2 SVGAGI. The CDR3 is made up of 14 amino acids. Deletions cut 5 bases from V and 2 bases from J, with 10 bases between. CDR3 bases: TGTGCCAGCAGTCGTACCTGGGGCAATCAGCCCCAGCATTTT. Amino acid sequence: CASSRTWGNQPQHF.

The gene calls are TRBV27 and TRBJ2-7, with D perhaps matching TRBD1 (5 bases). CDR1 and CDR2 from the germline V gene are MNHEY and SMNVEV (reference sequence). This CDR3 has 12 residues. V was pared by 6 bases and J by 1 base, with 7 bases between. The CDR3: CASRDNSYEQYF. CDR3 in DNA: TGTGCCAGCAGGGACAATTCCTACGAGCAGTACTTC.

The genes are TRBV20-1 and TRBJ1-4; D is possibly TRBD1 (5 bases). Germline CDR1 and CDR2: DFQATT and SNEGSKA (reference sequence). This CDR3 comprises 11 residues. The V end lost 4 bases, the J end lost 8 bases, and 8 bases lay between the germline ends. The CDR3 is CSAKGYEKLFF. The DNA of the CDR3 is TGCAGTGCTAAGGGGTACGAAAAACTGTTTTTT.

The chain links TRBV28 to TRBJ2-7; D is undetermined. V was shortened by 5 bases and J by 5 bases, with 7 bases between the two germline ends. CDR1 and CDR2 from the germline V gene are MDHEN and SYDVKM. The CDR3 has 11 residues. In nucleotides, the CDR3 is TGTGCCAGCAGTCCAGCCGACGAGCAGTACTTC. Its translation: CASSPADEQYF.

This chain uses TRBV10-3 with TRBJ2-7; no clear D. Trimming shortened V by 8 bases and J by 0 bases, and 11 bases separated the two germline ends. This CDR3 spans 13 amino acids. Germline V CDR1 and CDR2: ENHRY, SYGVKD. The CDR3 DNA reads TGTGCCATCGCCCCCCAGCACTCCTACGAGCAGTACTTC. It encodes CAIAPQHSYEQYF.

The CDR3 sequence is CASSLGTSYGYTF. CDR3 coding DNA: TGCGCCAGCAGCTTAGGCACGTCCTATGGCTACACCTTC. The chain carries TRBV5-1 and TRBJ1-2; D gene uncertain. Trimming stripped 2 bases from V and 4 bases from J, with 9 bases between. This CDR3 is built from 13 residues. Germline V gives CDR1 SGHRS, CDR2 YFSETQ.